Listed below are T cell receptor beta chains from one sample, sequenced in a study of cytomegalovirus exposure and HLA in healthy donors. Libraries were prepared by immunoSEQ multiplex PCR; TCRdb keeps only in-frame clonotypes and omits some of them. The profile covers approximately 190,000 clones, with around four fifths appearing a single time and over 1.5% taken by the ten largest. Sequencing was done on a sample of PBMCs. These receptors were obtained from a man aged 35-49 years in good health and CMV-seropositive. Each CDR3 is given with its conserved first and last residue. The D gene is left open where the match is weak. Size values are once, few and many counts, or a class for expanded clones, and some rows have none.

size: .; J: TRBJ2-7; V: TRBV10-1; D: .; CDR3: CASGTGTPPYEQYF; DNA: TGCGCCAGCGGGACCGGGACACCTCCCTACGAGCAGTACTTC
size: .; J: TRBJ2-1; V: TRBV18; D: TRBD2; CDR3: CASSRDAGGELLEQFF; DNA: TGTGCCAGCTCACGAGACGCGGGGGGGGAGTTGCTAGAGCAGTTCTTC
size: .; J: TRBJ1-1; V: TRBV14; D: .; CDR3: CASSHRSSEAFF; DNA: TGTGCCAGCAGCCATCGGAGTTCTGAAGCTTTCTTT
size: .; J: TRBJ2-1; V: TRBV27; D: TRBD2; CDR3: CASSLGLAGSYNEQFF; DNA: TGTGCCAGCAGTTTAGGGCTAGCGGGCTCCTACAATGAGCAGTTCTTC
size: .; J: TRBJ2-3; V: TRBV29-1; D: TRBD2; CDR3: CSVGRLAGVSTGTDTQYF; DNA: TGCAGCGTTGGGAGACTAGCGGGAGTATCAACGGGCACAGATACGCAGTATTTT
size: .; J: TRBJ1-2; V: TRBV28; D: .; CDR3: CASRQQGTYGYTF; DNA: TGTGCCAGCAGGCAGCAGGGGACCTATGGCTACACCTTC
size: .; J: TRBJ2-1; V: TRBV25-1; D: .; CDR3: CASTQDNSYNEQFF; DNA: TGTGCCAGCACCCAGGATAACTCCTACAATGAGCAGTTCTTC
size: .; J: TRBJ1-1; V: TRBV27; D: .; CDR3: CASGLRVNTEAFF; DNA: TGTGCCAGCGGGCTAAGAGTTAACACTGAAGCTTTCTTT
size: .; J: TRBJ1-2; V: TRBV4-1; D: .; CDR3: CASSPSPGDEDYNYGYTF; DNA: TGCGCCAGCAGCCCGAGTCCGGGGGACGAAGACTATAACTATGGCTACACCTTC
size: .; J: TRBJ2-1; V: TRBV5-1; D: TRBD1; CDR3: CASSFDRGQFF; DNA: TGCGCCAGCAGCTTTGACAGGGGACAGTTCTTC
size: once; J: TRBJ2-5; V: TRBV5-1; D: TRBD2; CDR3: CASSQGLAELQETQYF; DNA: TGCGCCAGCAGTCAGGGACTAGCGGAGCTCCAAGAGACCCAGTACTTC
size: .; J: TRBJ1-5; V: TRBV19; D: .; CDR3: CASSIDPTGQPQHF; DNA: TGTGCCAGTAGTATAGACCCGACAGGACAGCCCCAGCATTTT
size: .; J: TRBJ2-7; V: TRBV11-2; D: TRBD2; CDR3: CASSFGGSSNYEQYF; DNA: TGTGCCAGCAGCTTTGGCGGGAGTAGCAACTACGAGCAGTACTTC
size: few; J: TRBJ2-3; V: TRBV13; D: TRBD2; CDR3: CASSSLITSGRGADTQYF; DNA: TGTGCCAGCAGCTCCCTCATTACTAGCGGGAGGGGCGCAGATACGCAGTATTTT
size: few; J: TRBJ2-7; V: TRBV5-4; D: .; CDR3: CASSLRGPYEQYF; DNA: TGTGCCAGCAGCTTGAGGGGCCCCTACGAGCAGTACTTC
size: .; J: TRBJ2-7; V: TRBV4-1; D: TRBD1; CDR3: CASSQDGTGGREQYF; DNA: TGCGCCAGCAGCCAAGACGGGACAGGGGGCAGGGAGCAGTACTTC
size: .; J: TRBJ2-7; V: TRBV6-1; D: TRBD2; CDR3: CASSEATSGSYEQYF; DNA: TGTGCCAGCAGTGAAGCCACTAGCGGGAGCTACGAGCAGTACTTC
size: .; J: TRBJ2-7; V: TRBV19; D: TRBD2; CDR3: CASSLRGVIHPCYEQYF; DNA: TGTGCCAGTAGTCTCCGGGGGGTTATCCACCCCTGCTACGAGCAGTACTTC
size: .; J: TRBJ2-5; V: TRBV4-1; D: TRBD1; CDR3: CASSRTMGQGSLMETQYF; DNA: TGCGCCAGCAGCCGAACGATGGGACAGGGGAGCCTGATGGAGACCCAGTACTTC
size: .; J: TRBJ2-1; V: TRBV5-8; D: .; CDR3: CASSRRGTYNEQFF; DNA: TGTGCCAGCAGCCGGAGGGGCACATACAATGAGCAGTTCTTC
size: .; J: TRBJ2-1; V: TRBV2; D: TRBD2; CDR3: CASKVYLTSGKLSEQFF; DNA: TGTGCCAGCAAAGTTTACCTGACTAGCGGGAAACTCAGTGAGCAGTTCTTC
size: .; J: TRBJ1-2; V: TRBV5-4; D: .; CDR3: CASSLGQSYGYTF; DNA: TGTGCCAGCAGCTTGGGACAGAGCTATGGCTACACCTTC
size: .; J: TRBJ1-2; V: TRBV28; D: .; CDR3: CASSDQGYGYTF; DNA: TGTGCCAGCAGTGATCAGGGGTATGGCTACACCTTC
size: .; J: TRBJ2-5; V: TRBV29-1; D: TRBD2; CDR3: CSVVASGSETQYF; DNA: TGCAGCGTTGTGGCTAGCGGGAGTGAGACCCAGTACTTC
size: .; J: TRBJ1-1; V: TRBV19; D: .; CDR3: CASSIDPPWGEGTEAFF; DNA: TGTGCCAGTAGTATAGACCCCCCGTGGGGGGAGGGCACTGAAGCTTTCTTT
size: .; J: TRBJ2-2; V: TRBV7-6; D: .; CDR3: CASSLLTPANTGELFF; DNA: TGTGCCAGCAGCCTCCTGACACCCGCGAACACCGGGGAGCTGTTTTTT
size: .; J: TRBJ2-1; V: TRBV19; D: TRBD2; CDR3: CASRKTSGMNEQFF; DNA: TGTGCCAGTAGAAAGACTAGCGGGATGAACGAGCAGTTCTTC